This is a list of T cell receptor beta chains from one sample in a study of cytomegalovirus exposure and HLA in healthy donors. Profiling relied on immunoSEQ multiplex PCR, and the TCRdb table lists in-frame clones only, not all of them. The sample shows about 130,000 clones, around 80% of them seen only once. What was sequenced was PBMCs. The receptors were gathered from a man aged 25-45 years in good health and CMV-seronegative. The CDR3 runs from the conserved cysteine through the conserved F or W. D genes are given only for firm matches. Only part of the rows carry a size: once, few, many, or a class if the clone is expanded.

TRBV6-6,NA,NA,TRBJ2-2,TGTGCCAGCAGTTTCCAGGGGCCAGACACCGGGGAGCTGTTTTTT,CASSFQGPDTGELFF
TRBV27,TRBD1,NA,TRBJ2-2,TGTGCCAGCAGTCGGGCAACCGGGACAGATAACACCGGGGAGCTGTTTTTT,CASSRATGTDNTGELFF
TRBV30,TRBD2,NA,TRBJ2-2,TGTGCCTGGGGGAAGGCGCTAGCGGGAGGCACCGGGGAGCTGTTTTTT,CAWGKALAGGTGELFF
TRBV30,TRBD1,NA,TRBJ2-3,TGTGCCTGGAGTGTACCAGGGGGCGTCACAGATACGCAGTATTTT,CAWSVPGGVTDTQYF
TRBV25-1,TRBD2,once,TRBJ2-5,TGTGCCACGGAGAGCGGGAGGGCCTTAGAGACCCAGTACTTC,CATESGRALETQYF
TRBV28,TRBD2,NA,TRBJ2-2,TGTGCCAGCAGCCCTAGCGGGATATGGGGCGGGGAGCTGTTTTTT,CASSPSGIWGGELFF
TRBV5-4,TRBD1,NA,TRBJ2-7,TGTGCCAGCAGCGTCGGGACAGTTTACGAGCAGTACTTC,CASSVGTVYEQYF
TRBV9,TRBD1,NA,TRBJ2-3,TGTGCCAGCAGCGGGGGACAGGGTGGTACAGATACGCAGTATTTT,CASSGGQGGTDTQYF
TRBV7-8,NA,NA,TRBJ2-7,TGTGCCAGCAGCTTGAGGAATTCCTACGAGCAGTACTTC,CASSLRNSYEQYF
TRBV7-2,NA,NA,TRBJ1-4,TGTGCCAGCAGCTTAAGTATAGCTGCAACTAATGAAAAACTGTTTTTT,CASSLSIAATNEKLFF
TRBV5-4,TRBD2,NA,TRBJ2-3,TGTGCCAGCAGCTTGGGACTAGCGGGGACAGATACGCAGTATTTT,CASSLGLAGTDTQYF
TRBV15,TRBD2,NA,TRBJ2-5,TGTGCCACCAGCAGAGGGGCGACTAGCGGAAAACAAGAGACCCAGTACTTC,CATSRGATSGKQETQYF
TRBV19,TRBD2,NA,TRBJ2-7,TGTGCCAGTAGTATTATCGGGCGGGAGATAAACGAGCAGTACTTC,CASSIIGREINEQYF
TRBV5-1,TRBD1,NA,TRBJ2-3,TGCGCCAGCGTTAAGGGACAGCCGTCAGATACGCAGTATTTT,CASVKGQPSDTQYF
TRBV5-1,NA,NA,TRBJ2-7,TGCGCCAGCAGCTTGGATCGCGGAGGGAGCTCCTACGAGCAGTACTTC,CASSLDRGGSSYEQYF
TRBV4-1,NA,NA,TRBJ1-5,TGCGCCAGCAGCCAACCAGGAAGCAATCAGCCCCAGCATTTT,CASSQPGSNQPQHF
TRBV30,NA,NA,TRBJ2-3,TGTGCCTGGTACAGAACAGATACGCAGTATTTT,CAWYRTDTQYF
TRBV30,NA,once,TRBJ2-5,TGTGCCTGGACCGAATCGGGTGCCCAAGAGACCCAGTACTTC,CAWTESGAQETQYF
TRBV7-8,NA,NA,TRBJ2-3,TGTGCCAGCAGCTTACCGGGCACAGATACGCAGTATTTT,CASSLPGTDTQYF
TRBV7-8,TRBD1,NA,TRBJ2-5,TGTGCCAGCAGCTTTAACAGGGGGCCGGTAGCTGAGGGGGAGACCCAGTACTTC,CASSFNRGPVAEGETQYF
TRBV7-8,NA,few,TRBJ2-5,TGTGCCAGCAGCCACGGGGTCGAACCTGGGGAGACCCAGTACTTC,CASSHGVEPGETQYF
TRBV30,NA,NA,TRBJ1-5,TGTGCCTGGAGTGTACGGGGGTCGGGGCAGCCCCAGCATTTT,CAWSVRGSGQPQHF
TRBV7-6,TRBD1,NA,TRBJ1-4,TGTGCCAGCAGCTTAGTAGGACAGGGCGCGGGTGAAAAACTGTTTTTT,CASSLVGQGAGEKLFF
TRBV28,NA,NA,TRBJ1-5,TGTGCCAGCAGTCAAGGGGGGGGCAATCAGCCCCAGCATTTT,CASSQGGGNQPQHF
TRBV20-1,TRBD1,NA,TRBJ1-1,TGCAGTGTCCAGGGGGATACTGAAGCTTTCTTT,CSVQGDTEAFF
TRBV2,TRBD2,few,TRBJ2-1,TGTGCCAGCCGCCCGGGACTAGCGGGAGTTTTTGAGCAGTTCTTC,CASRPGLAGVFEQFF
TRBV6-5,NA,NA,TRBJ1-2,TGTGCCAGCAGCAACCCGGGACATTGGGGCTATGGCTACACCTTC,CASSNPGHWGYGYTF
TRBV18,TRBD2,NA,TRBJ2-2,TGTGCCAGCTCACCGGGACTAGCGGGAGCTGGGACCGGGGAGCTGTTTTTT,CASSPGLAGAGTGELFF
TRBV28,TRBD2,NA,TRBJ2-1,TGTGCCAGCAGTTTGAATGGACAGCGGGAGGGCCTAACGAGCTCCTACAATGAGCAGTTCTTC,CASSLNGQREGLTSSYNEQFF
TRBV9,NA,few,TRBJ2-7,TGTGCCAGCAGCGTAGGCTCTCAGAACGAGCAGTACTTC,CASSVGSQNEQYF
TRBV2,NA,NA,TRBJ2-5,TGTGCCGGCTCTGTCGCGGGGAACGAAGAGACCCAGTACTTC,CAGSVAGNEETQYF